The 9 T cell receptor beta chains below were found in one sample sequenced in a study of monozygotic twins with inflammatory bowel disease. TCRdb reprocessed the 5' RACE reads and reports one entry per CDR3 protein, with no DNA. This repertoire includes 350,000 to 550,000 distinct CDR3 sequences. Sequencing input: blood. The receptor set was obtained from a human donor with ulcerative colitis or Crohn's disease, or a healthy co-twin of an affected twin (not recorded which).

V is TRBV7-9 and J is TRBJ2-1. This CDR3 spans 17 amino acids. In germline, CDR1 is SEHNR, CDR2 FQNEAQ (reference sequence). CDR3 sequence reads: CASSLERGTSSYNEQFF.

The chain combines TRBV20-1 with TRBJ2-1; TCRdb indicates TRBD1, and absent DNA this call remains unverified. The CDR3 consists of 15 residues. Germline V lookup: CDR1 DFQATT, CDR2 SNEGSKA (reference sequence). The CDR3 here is CSARDRDRGVNEQFF.

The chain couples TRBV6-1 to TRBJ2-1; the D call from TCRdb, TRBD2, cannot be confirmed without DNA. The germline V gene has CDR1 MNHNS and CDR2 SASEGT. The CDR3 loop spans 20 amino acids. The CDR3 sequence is CASRNTGTSGGTGSYNEQFF.

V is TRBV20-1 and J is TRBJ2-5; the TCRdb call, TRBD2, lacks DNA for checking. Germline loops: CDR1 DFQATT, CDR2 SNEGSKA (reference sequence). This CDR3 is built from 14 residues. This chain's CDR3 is CSASSLAIMETQYF.

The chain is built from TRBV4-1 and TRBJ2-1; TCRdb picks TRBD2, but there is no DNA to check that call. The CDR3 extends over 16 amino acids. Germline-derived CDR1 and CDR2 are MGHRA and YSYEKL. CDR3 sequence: CASSPPEALAGDEQFF.

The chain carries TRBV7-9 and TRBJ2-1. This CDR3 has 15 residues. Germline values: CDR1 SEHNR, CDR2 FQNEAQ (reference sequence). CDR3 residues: CACSLGQSSYNEQFF.

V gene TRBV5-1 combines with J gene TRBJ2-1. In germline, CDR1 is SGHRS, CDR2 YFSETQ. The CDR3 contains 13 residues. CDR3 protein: CASSFNDGNEQFF.

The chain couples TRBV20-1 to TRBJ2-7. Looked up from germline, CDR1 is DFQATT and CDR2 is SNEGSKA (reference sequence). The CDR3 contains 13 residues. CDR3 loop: CSARWAETYEQYF.

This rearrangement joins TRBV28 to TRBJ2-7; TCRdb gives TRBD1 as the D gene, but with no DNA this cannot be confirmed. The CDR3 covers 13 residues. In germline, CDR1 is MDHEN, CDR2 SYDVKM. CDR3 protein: CASSTPGPREQYF.